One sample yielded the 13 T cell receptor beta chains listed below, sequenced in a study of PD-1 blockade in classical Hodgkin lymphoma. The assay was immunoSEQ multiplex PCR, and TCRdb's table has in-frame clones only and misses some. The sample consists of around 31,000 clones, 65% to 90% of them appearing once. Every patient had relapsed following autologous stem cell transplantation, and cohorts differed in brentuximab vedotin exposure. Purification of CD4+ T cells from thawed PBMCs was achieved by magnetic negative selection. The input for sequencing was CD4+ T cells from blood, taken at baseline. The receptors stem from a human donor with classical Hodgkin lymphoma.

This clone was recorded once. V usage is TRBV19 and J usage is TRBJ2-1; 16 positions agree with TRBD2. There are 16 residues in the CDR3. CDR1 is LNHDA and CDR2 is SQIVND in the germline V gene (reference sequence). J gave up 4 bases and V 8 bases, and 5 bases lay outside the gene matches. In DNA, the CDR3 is TGTGCCAGTGGAGGGACTAGCGGGAGGGTTTACAATGAGCAGTTCTTC. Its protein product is CASGGTSGRVYNEQFF.

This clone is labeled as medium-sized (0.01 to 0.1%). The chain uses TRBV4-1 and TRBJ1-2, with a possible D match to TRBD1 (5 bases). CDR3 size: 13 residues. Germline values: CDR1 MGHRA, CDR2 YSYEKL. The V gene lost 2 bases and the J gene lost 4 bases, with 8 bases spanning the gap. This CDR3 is CASSQMGLYGYTF. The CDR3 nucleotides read TGCGCCAGCAGCCAAATGGGACTCTATGGCTACACCTTC.

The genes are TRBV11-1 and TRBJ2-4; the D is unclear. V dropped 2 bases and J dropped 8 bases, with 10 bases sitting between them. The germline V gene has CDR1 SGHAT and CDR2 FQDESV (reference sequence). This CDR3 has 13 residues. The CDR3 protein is CASSLTPGDIQYF. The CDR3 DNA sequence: TGTGCCAGCAGCTTAACTCCCGGCGACATTCAGTACTTC.

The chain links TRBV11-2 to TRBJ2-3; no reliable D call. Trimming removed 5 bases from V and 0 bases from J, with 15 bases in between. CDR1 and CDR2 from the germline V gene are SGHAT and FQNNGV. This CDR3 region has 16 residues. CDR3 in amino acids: CASSAPYATSTDTQYF. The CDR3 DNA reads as TGTGCCAGCAGCGCTCCCTACGCGACTAGCACAGATACGCAGTATTTT.

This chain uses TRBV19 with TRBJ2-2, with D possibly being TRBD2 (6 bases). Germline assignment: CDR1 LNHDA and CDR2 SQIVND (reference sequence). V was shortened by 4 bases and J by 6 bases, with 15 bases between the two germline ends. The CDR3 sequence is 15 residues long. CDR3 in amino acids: CASSRYGSEAGELFF. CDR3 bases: TGTGCCAGTAGTAGGTACGGGAGTGAGGCCGGGGAGCTGTTTTTT.

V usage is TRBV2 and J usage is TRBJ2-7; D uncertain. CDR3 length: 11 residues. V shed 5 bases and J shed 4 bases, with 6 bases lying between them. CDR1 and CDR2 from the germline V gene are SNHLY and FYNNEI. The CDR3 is CASSFEYEQYF. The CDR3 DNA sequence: TGTGCCAGCAGTTTCGAGTACGAGCAGTACTTC.

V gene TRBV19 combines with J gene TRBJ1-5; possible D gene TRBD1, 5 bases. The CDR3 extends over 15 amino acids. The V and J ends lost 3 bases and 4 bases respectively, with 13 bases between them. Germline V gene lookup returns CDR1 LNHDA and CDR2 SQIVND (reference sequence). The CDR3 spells CASSIFPGRNQPQHF. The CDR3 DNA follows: TGTGCCAGTAGTATTTTCCCGGGACGAAATCAGCCCCAGCATTTT.

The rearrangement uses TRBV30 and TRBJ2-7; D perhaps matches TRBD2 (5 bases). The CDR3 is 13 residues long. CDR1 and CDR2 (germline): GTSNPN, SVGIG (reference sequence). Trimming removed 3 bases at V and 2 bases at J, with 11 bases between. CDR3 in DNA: TGTGCCTGGAGCGTAGCGTTTCCCTACGAGCAGTACTTC. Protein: CAWSVAFPYEQYF.

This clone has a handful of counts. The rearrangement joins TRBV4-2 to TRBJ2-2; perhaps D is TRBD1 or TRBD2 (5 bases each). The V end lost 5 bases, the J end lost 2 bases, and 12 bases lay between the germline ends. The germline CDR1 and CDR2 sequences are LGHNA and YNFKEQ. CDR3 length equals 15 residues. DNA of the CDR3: TGTGCCAGCAGCATGTCGGGGCGTAACACCGGGGAGCTGTTTTTT. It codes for CASSMSGRNTGELFF.

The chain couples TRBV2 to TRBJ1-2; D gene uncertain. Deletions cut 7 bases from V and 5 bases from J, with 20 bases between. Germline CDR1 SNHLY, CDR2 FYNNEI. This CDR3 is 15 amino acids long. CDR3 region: CASTLKVEGKYGYTF. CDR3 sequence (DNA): TGTGCCAGCACCCTGAAAGTAGAAGGGAAGTATGGCTACACCTTC.

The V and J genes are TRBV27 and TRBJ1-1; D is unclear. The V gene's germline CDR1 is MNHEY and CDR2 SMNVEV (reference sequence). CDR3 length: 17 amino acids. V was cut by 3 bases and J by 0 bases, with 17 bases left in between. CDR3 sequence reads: CASSFRMTAVMNTEAFF. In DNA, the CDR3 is TGTGCCAGCAGTTTCCGTATGACCGCAGTTATGAACACTGAAGCTTTCTTT.

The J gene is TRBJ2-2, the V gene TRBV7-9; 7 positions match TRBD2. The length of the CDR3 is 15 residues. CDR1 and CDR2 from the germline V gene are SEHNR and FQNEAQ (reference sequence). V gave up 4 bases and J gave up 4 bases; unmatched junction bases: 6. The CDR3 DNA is TGTGCCAGCAGCTACTTGGGAGGGGCCACCGGGGAGCTGTTTTTT. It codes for CASSYLGGATGELFF.

The CDR3 DNA sequence: TGTGCCAGCAGCTTGTCTGGCGGGAGCAGCACCGGGGAGCTGTTTTTT. Translating gives CASSLSGGSSTGELFF. V gene TRBV5-4 combines with J gene TRBJ2-2; 7 bases agree with TRBD2. Germline V gene data show CDR1 as SGHNT and CDR2 as YYREEE (reference sequence). V dropped 1 base and J dropped 4; count of bases not matched to a gene: 7. The CDR3 length is 16 residues.